These 28 T cell receptor beta chains were sequenced from one sample in a study of shared clonotypes between healthy human individuals. Clones were read by immunoSEQ multiplex PCR, and TCRdb kept only the in-frame ones, dropping some. The table has about 2 million clones, roughly 94% seen once. The sequencing sample was made of naive CD4+ T cells sorted from blood. Subset denoted: CD45RA+ positively selected. The receptors stem from a man younger than 30 in good health.

The chain links TRBV6-5 to TRBJ2-2, with 9 bases lining up with TRBD1. CDR3 length: 15 amino acids. Germline loops: CDR1 MNHEY, CDR2 SVGAGI. V lost 6 bases to trimming and J lost 3 bases; unmatched junction nucleotides: 5. In DNA form, the CDR3 reads TGTGCCAGCAGACTACAGGGGGCGGACACCGGGGAGCTGTTTTTT. Its translation is CASRLQGADTGELFF.

In its sample, this clone was seen once. The chain carries TRBV29-1 and TRBJ1-3; the D is unclear. CDR1 and CDR2 from the germline V gene are SQVTM and ANQGSEA. V was cut by 5 bases and J by 4 bases, with 12 bases left in between. The CDR3 consists of 13 residues. The chain's CDR3 is CSVSSSTGNTIYF. The CDR3 DNA follows: TGCAGCGTTTCTTCCTCGACGGGAAACACCATATATTTT.

The V gene is TRBV13, the J gene TRBJ2-1; 9 bases are shared with TRBD2. J lost 3 bases, V lost 0 bases, and 6 bases had no gene match. CDR1 and CDR2 from the germline V gene are PRHDT and FYEKMQ (reference sequence). The CDR3 runs to 17 residues. CDR3 residues: CASSLGYSGGLYNEQFF. CDR3 sequence (DNA): TGTGCCAGCAGCTTAGGATATAGCGGGGGACTCTACAATGAGCAGTTCTTC.

The chain combines TRBV28 with TRBJ2-3; D unresolved. The CDR3 is 16 residues long. The V gene lost 3 bases and the J gene lost 4 bases, with 17 bases spanning the gap. Per the germline V gene, CDR1 is MDHEN and CDR2 is SYDVKM. CDR3 bases: TGTGCCAGCAGTTTTGGTAGGCCTGCTGCTGCAGATACGCAGTATTTT. It yields the protein CASSFGRPAAADTQYF.

Points on this clone: Other nucleotide sequences from this sample produce the same CDR3. The CDR3 spells CASSYSRATNEKLFF. The CDR3 coding sequence is TGTGCCAGCAGTTACTCTAGAGCAACTAATGAAAAACTGTTTTTT. J is TRBJ1-4 and V is TRBV6-5; D gene unclear. Germline CDR1 MNHEY, CDR2 SVGAGI. The ends were cut back, 0 bases at V and 0 bases at J, with 5 bases in the middle. The CDR3 runs to 15 residues.

The chain links TRBV25-1 to TRBJ1-6; D gene ambiguous. Trimming shortened V by 1 base and J by 7 bases, and 11 bases separated the two germline ends. This CDR3 is built from 15 residues. Germline CDR1 MGHDK, CDR2 SYGVNS. The CDR3 DNA is TGTGCCAGCAGTGAATTAAGGGTGGGAAATTCACCCCTCCACTTT. Protein: CASSELRVGNSPLHF. Variable domain in full (rest from reference TRBV25-1 and TRBJ1-6): EADIYQTPRYLVIGTGKKITLECSQTMGHDKMYWYQQDPGMELHLIHYSYGVNSTEKGDLSSESTVSRIRTEHFPLTLESARPSHTSQYLCASSELRVGNSPLHFGNGTRLTVT.

This chain links TRBV6-5 with TRBJ1-2; 8 nucleotides line up with TRBD1. Germline V gene data show CDR1 as MNHEY and CDR2 as SVGAGI. The CDR3 is 14 residues long. V was clipped by 5 bases and J by 4 bases; unmatched bases: 6. CDR3: CASSPDRGPYGYTF. Written as DNA, the CDR3 is TGTGCCAGCAGTCCCGACAGGGGCCCCTATGGCTACACCTTC.

The chain combines TRBV7-9 with TRBJ2-7; weak D call: TRBD2 (5 bases). This CDR3 is 15 amino acids long. Germline V gene sequence: CDR1 SEHNR, CDR2 FQNEAQ (reference sequence). The V and J ends lost 5 bases and 5 bases respectively, with 19 bases between them. CDR3 protein: CASSPRTSPQHEQYF. The CDR3 coding sequence is TGTGCCAGCAGCCCCCGGACTTCCCCTCAGCACGAGCAGTACTTC.

The J gene is TRBJ2-4, the V gene TRBV2, with 7 bases aligning to TRBD1. V was clipped by 4 bases and J by 0 bases; unmatched bases: 6. This CDR3 has 16 amino acids. Germline CDR1 and CDR2: SNHLY and FYNNEI. CDR3 sequence reads: CASSGDRSLAKNIQYF. The CDR3 coding sequence is TGTGCCAGCAGTGGGGACAGATCCTTAGCCAAAAACATTCAGTACTTC.

This chain connects TRBV2 to TRBJ2-1; the match to TRBD1 covers 8 bases. With V trimmed by 6 bases and J by 7 bases, 8 bases remained unmatched. The germline CDR1 and CDR2 sequences are SNHLY and FYNNEI. The CDR3 sequence is 14 residues long. CDR3 sequence (DNA): TGTGCCAGCAGGTGGGACAGGCCCGTAAATGAGCAGTTCTTC. Translation: CASRWDRPVNEQFF. The whole variable domain, filled in from reference TRBV2 and TRBJ2-1, reads EPEVTQTPSHQVTQMGQEVILRCVPISNHLYFYWYRQILGQKVEFLVSFYNNEISEKSEIFDDQFSVERPDGSNFTLKIRSTKLEDSAMYFCASRWDRPVNEQFFGPGTRLTVL.

This sequence joins TRBV7-9 and TRBJ2-1; 9 bases match TRBD1. V dropped 0 bases and J dropped 6; count of bases not matched to a gene: 6. CDR3 length: 16 amino acids. From germline, CDR1 is SEHNR and CDR2 FQNEAQ (reference sequence). In DNA, the CDR3 is TGTGCCAGCAGCTTAGCCGGACAGGGGATGGGCAATGAGCAGTTCTTC. This encodes CASSLAGQGMGNEQFF.

The chain carries TRBV7-9 and TRBJ2-5; no definite D call. The V end lost 2 bases, the J end lost 6 bases, and 7 bases lay between the germline ends. CDR1 is SEHNR, CDR2 FQNEAQ, per germline (reference sequence). CDR3 size: 12 residues. The DNA of the CDR3 is TGTGCCAGCAGCTTACAGGAGAAGACCCAGTACTTC. Amino acid sequence: CASSLQEKTQYF.

This clone was picked up one time. Possible read error: a much larger clone is one base away. Other DNA sequences from this sample encode an identical CDR3 as well. This chain uses TRBV18 with TRBJ2-7; 15 nucleotides line up with TRBD2. The germline V gene encodes CDR1 KGHSH and CDR2 LQKENI. V dropped 2 bases and J dropped 4; count of bases not matched to a gene: 0. The CDR3 is 15 amino acids. The CDR3 region has the DNA TGTGCCAGCTCACCAGGGACTAGCGGGAGGTACGAGCAGTACTTC. Its protein product is CASSPGTSGRYEQYF.

The rearrangement links TRBV30 to TRBJ2-5, with 11 bases identical to TRBD2. V dropped 2 bases and J dropped 7; count of bases not matched to a gene: 15. Germline values: CDR1 GTSNPN, CDR2 SVGIG (reference sequence). The CDR3 has 17 amino acids. The chain's CDR3 is CAWSRDRLAGGLATQYF. The DNA for the CDR3 is TGTGCCTGGAGTCGGGATAGGCTAGCGGGGGGCCTGGCGACCCAGTACTTC.

The V and J genes are TRBV10-3 and TRBJ1-6; 7 bases fit TRBD1. The CDR3 is 16 amino acids. Looked up from germline, CDR1 is ENHRY and CDR2 is SYGVKD. V was clipped by 10 bases and J by 7 bases; unmatched bases: 16. Here the CDR3 DNA reads TGTGCCACTCAGGCCGGGACAGACCTCAGGAATTCACCCCTCCACTTT. It translates to CATQAGTDLRNSPLHF.

V gene TRBV5-6 combines with J gene TRBJ2-2, with D possibly TRBD1 on 6 matching bases. This CDR3 contains 17 residues. Trimming cost V 4 bases and J 1 base, with 17 bases left between them. Germline V lookup: CDR1 SGHDT, CDR2 YYEEEE. The CDR3 nucleotides are TGTGCCAGCAGCCCGCTGTCCTGGACAGAGAACACCGGGGAGCTGTTTTTT. Translation gives CASSPLSWTENTGELFF.

J is TRBJ2-7 and V is TRBV5-1, with unresolved D. V shed 2 bases and J shed 1 base, with 10 bases lying between them. The CDR3 covers 14 residues. Germline lookup yields CDR1 SGHRS and CDR2 YFSETQ. CDR3 residues: CASSLSSMSYEQYF. CDR3 nucleotides: TGCGCCAGCAGCTTATCCAGCATGTCCTACGAGCAGTACTTC. The full variable domain, its missing parts supplied by reference TRBV5-1 and TRBJ2-7, is KAGVTQTPRYLIKTRGQQVTLSCSPISGHRSVSWYQQTPGQGLQFLFEYFSETQRNKGNFPGRFSGRQFSNSRSEMNVSTLELGDSALYLCASSLSSMSYEQYFGPGTRLTVT.

The chain joins TRBV30 to TRBJ2-4; 8 nucleotides match TRBD1. Germline assignment: CDR1 GTSNPN and CDR2 SVGIG (reference sequence). There are 15 residues in the CDR3. V was pared by 4 bases and J by 1 base, with 6 bases of the junction left unmatched. The CDR3 DNA sequence: TGTGCCTGGACGGACAGGGCGGGGGCCAAAAACATTCAGTACTTC. This translates into CAWTDRAGAKNIQYF.

A word on this clone: At the DNA level, this CDR3 is encoded by other sequences in the same sample as well. The gene calls are TRBV7-2 and TRBJ2-1; D unclear. Germline V gives CDR1 SGHTA, CDR2 FQGNSA. This CDR3 is built from 12 residues. V shed 6 bases and J shed 10 bases, with 13 bases lying between them. CDR3 DNA: TGTGCCAGCAGTACCCTTTCCGGGGAGCAGTTCTTC. Translating it yields CASSTLSGEQFF. Full variable domain (remainder filled in from reference TRBV7-2 and TRBJ2-1): GAGVSQSPSNKVTEKGKDVELRCDPISGHTALYWYRQSLGQGLEFLIYFQGNSAPDKSGLPSDRFSAERTGGSVSTLTIQRTQQEDSAVYLCASSTLSGEQFFGPGTRLTVL.

V and J are TRBV30 and TRBJ2-5; D is unclear. Deletions cut 0 bases from V and 3 bases from J, with 8 bases between. The CDR3 sequence is 13 residues long. CDR1 GTSNPN and CDR2 SVGIG come from the germline V gene (reference sequence). The CDR3 protein is CAWSVGREETQYF. CDR3 in DNA: TGTGCCTGGAGTGTCGGTCGAGAAGAGACCCAGTACTTC.

Notes on this clone: The sample holds other DNA sequences that translate to the same CDR3. The chain recombines TRBV7-2 with TRBJ2-2; no definite D call. The germline CDR1 and CDR2 sequences are SGHTA and FQGNSA. This CDR3 has 13 residues. V shed 2 bases and J shed 6 bases, with 7 bases lying between them. The CDR3 DNA follows: TGTGCCAGCAGCTTATTGGGTCCCGGGGAGCTGTTTTTT. It codes for CASSLLGPGELFF.

Comment on this clone: Other nucleotide sequences from this sample produce the same CDR3. The J gene is TRBJ2-1, the V gene TRBV6-5; no firm D call. The CDR3 sequence is 13 residues long. Trimming removed 6 bases from V and 4 bases from J, with 10 bases in between. Germline CDR1 and CDR2: MNHEY and SVGAGI. For the CDR3, the DNA is TGTGCCAGCAGCCGTGGAGAGTACAATGAGCAGTTCTTC. Its translation is CASSRGEYNEQFF.

The chain combines TRBV18 with TRBJ2-2; a weak D match, TRBD1 (6 bases). CDR3 length: 15 residues. The V end lost 3 bases, the J end lost 0 bases, and 8 bases lay between the germline ends. Germline CDR1 and CDR2: KGHSH and LQKENI. The CDR3 sequence is CASSPWTANTGELFF. The CDR3 nucleotides are TGTGCCAGCTCACCCTGGACAGCGAACACCGGGGAGCTGTTTTTT.

The chain joins TRBV6-1 to TRBJ1-1; perhaps TRBD1 as D (5 bases). Germline values: CDR1 MNHNS, CDR2 SASEGT. Trimming cost V 3 bases and J 3 bases, with 14 bases left between them. This CDR3 comprises 15 residues. This chain's CDR3 is CASSDRGRGDTEAFF. The CDR3, as DNA: TGTGCCAGCAGTGACCGAGGGAGGGGAGACACTGAAGCTTTCTTT.

The chain carries TRBV28 and TRBJ1-4; no firm D call. There are 14 residues in the CDR3. Germline CDR1 is MDHEN and CDR2 is SYDVKM. Trimming left V 9 bases short and J 0 bases short, with 11 bases between. CDR3 amino acids: CASEEDATNEKLFF. CDR3 bases: TGTGCCAGTGAGGAGGATGCAACTAATGAAAAACTGTTTTTT.

This CDR3 is CASSPGTDYYGYTF. In nucleotides, the CDR3 is TGCGCCAGCAGCCCGGGGACGGATTACTATGGCTACACCTTC. V gene TRBV5-1 combines with J gene TRBJ1-2; D may be TRBD1 (5 bases). Trimming removed 4 bases from V and 3 bases from J, with 13 bases in between. CDR3 length equals 14 residues. Looked up from germline, CDR1 is SGHRS and CDR2 is YFSETQ.

Comments on this clone: This CDR3 is also generated by other DNA sequences in the sample. The chain recombines TRBV10-3 with TRBJ1-4, with unresolved D. Per germline, CDR1 ENHRY and CDR2 SYGVKD. CDR3 size: 13 residues. Trimming stripped 4 bases from V and 5 bases from J, with 8 bases between. The CDR3 DNA reads TGTGCCATCAGTGGGCAGGAGAATGAAAAACTGTTTTTT. As protein: CAISGQENEKLFF.

The rearrangement joins TRBV5-1 to TRBJ1-2; D may be TRBD1 (6 bases). In germline, CDR1 is SGHRS, CDR2 YFSETQ. This CDR3 has 14 residues. V lost 4 bases and J lost 1, with 11 bases in between. CDR3 in DNA: TGCGCCAGCAGCCAACAGGACAGTAACTATGGCTACACCTTC. This sequence encodes CASSQQDSNYGYTF.